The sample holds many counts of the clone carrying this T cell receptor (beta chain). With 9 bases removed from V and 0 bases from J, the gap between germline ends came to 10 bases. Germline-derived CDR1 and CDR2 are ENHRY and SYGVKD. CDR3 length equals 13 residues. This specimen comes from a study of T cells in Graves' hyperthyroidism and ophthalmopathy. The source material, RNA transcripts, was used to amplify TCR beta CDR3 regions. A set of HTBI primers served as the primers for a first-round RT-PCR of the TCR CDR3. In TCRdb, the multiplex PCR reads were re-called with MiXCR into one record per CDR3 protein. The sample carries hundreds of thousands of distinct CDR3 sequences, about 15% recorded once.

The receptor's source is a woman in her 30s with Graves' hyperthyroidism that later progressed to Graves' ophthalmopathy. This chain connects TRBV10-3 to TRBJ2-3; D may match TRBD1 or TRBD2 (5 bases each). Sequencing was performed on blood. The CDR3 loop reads CAMARDSTDTQYF. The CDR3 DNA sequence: TGTGCCATGGCGAGGGACAGCACAGATACGCAGTATTTT.